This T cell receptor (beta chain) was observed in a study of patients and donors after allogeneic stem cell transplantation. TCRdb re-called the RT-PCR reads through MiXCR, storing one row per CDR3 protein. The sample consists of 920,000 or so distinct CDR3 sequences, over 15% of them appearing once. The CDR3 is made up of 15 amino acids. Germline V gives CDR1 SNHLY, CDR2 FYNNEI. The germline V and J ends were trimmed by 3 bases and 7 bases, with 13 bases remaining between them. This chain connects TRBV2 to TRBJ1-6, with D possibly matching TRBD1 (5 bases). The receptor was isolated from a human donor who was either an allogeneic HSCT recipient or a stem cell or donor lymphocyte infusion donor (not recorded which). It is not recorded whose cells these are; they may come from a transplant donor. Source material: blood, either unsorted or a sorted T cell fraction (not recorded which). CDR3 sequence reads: CASSERGDVNSPLHF. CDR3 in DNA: TGTGCCAGCAGTGAGAGGGGCGATGTGAATTCACCCCTCCACTTT.